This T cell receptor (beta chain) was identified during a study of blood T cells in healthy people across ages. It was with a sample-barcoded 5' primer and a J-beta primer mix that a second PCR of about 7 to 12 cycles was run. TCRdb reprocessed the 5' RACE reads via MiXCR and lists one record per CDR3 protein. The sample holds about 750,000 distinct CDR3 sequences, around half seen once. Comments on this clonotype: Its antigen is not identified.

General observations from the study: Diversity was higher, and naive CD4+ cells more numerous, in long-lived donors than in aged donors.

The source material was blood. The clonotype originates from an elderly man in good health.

CDR3 DNA sequence: TGTGCCAGCAGTAGGACGGGGGGCAGCTCCTACAATGAGCAGTTCTTC. It encodes CASSRTGGSSYNEQFF. The chain recombines TRBV12-3 or TRBV12-4 with TRBJ2-1; weak D call: TRBD2 (7 bases). Between the trimmed V and J ends, which lost 5 bases and 0 bases, there was a span of 14 bases. This CDR3 region has 16 residues.